This T cell receptor (beta chain) was captured in a study of cytomegalovirus exposure and HLA in healthy donors. The primer mix had 60 Vbeta and 13 Jbeta primers. Method: immunoSEQ multiplex PCR; TCRdb's copy keeps in-frame clones and lacks some. The sample lists a few hundred thousand clones; about 80% were seen once. V lost 1 base and J 7 bases, leaving 11 bases between the germline ends. Germline V lookup: CDR1 SQVTM, CDR2 ANQGSEA. The CDR3 is made up of 13 amino acids. The TCR comes from a girl aged 2 to 10 in good health and CMV-seronegative. This chain joins TRBV29-1 and TRBJ2-1; no firm D call. The source material was PBMCs. CDR3 DNA: TGCAGCGTTGAAGGCGCTAACGGGAATGAGCAGTTCTTC. Translating gives CSVEGANGNEQFF.